The sequence of this TCR beta chain was determined in a study of metastatic and nonmetastatic thyroid tumors. The wider study: Repertoires of blood and of tissue (tumor or nodule) from malignant and benign thyroid patients were compared. Study conclusions and caveats: According to reports, the diversity of TCR beta was significantly higher in malignant thyroid tumors than in benign nodules, and this held in both blood and tumor samples.

Per the original methods: A papillary thyroid cancer distant-metastasis classifier was built from CDR3 differences across clinicopathological groups. Via MiXCR, TCRdb re-called the PCR reads. None of the V and J calls come from the authors' own analysis; TCRdb made them. The sample has more than 15,000 clones; roughly 27% are singletons. Treatment of any kind had been given to no patient before thyroid surgery. This clone was counted between two and nine times. Its cognate antigen is unknown. Other DNA sequences of this sample code for an identical CDR3. Germline V gene data show CDR1 as MNHEY and CDR2 as SMNVEV (reference sequence). The CDR3 runs 13 residues. V was pared by 5 bases and J by 4 bases, with 10 bases between.

The chain recombines TRBV27 with TRBJ2-3, with a weak D call TRBD1 (6 bases). The sequencing sample was made of adjacent normal tissue. This TCR was sampled from a female donor with papillary thyroid cancer or a benign thyroid nodule (not recorded which). Some clones in this sample may be carry-over from other donors' samples. The CDR3 DNA sequence: TGTGCCAGCAGTACGACAGGCCCAGATACGCAGTATTTT. The encoded protein is CASSTTGPDTQYF.